Listed below are T cell receptor beta chains from one sample, sequenced in a study of cytomegalovirus exposure and HLA in healthy donors. Profiled with immunoSEQ multiplex PCR; TCRdb holds only in-frame clones, not every one. The data contain more than 150,000 clones, approximately 88% of them singletons. What was sequenced was PBMCs. Receptors were obtained from a boy aged 5-17 years in good health and CMV-seronegative. CDR3s include the opening cysteine and the closing phenylalanine or tryptophan. D genes are given only for firm matches. Clone size appears in some rows only: once, few, many, or a class for an expanded clone.

abundance: .
v_gene: TRBV19
d_gene: TRBD1
j_gene: TRBJ1-5
CDR3aa: CASSNTGGNQPQHF
CDR3nt: TGTGCCAGTAGTAACACAGGGGGCAATCAGCCCCAGCATTTT

abundance: .
v_gene: TRBV18
d_gene: .
j_gene: TRBJ2-7
CDR3aa: CASSPEVGEQYF
CDR3nt: TGTGCCAGCTCGCCTGAAGTCGGCGAGCAGTACTTC

abundance: few
v_gene: TRBV5-1
d_gene: TRBD1
j_gene: TRBJ1-1
CDR3aa: CASSKDRDTEAFF
CDR3nt: TGCGCCAGCAGCAAAGACAGGGACACTGAAGCTTTCTTT

abundance: .
v_gene: TRBV5-4
d_gene: TRBD1
j_gene: TRBJ2-3
CDR3aa: CASSYVEGGPPYF
CDR3nt: TGTGCCAGCAGCTACGTCGAAGGGGGCCCACCGTATTTT

abundance: .
v_gene: TRBV19
d_gene: TRBD1
j_gene: TRBJ2-5
CDR3aa: CASSVGTGGLGTQYF
CDR3nt: TGTGCCAGTAGTGTAGGGACAGGGGGATTGGGGACCCAGTACTTC

abundance: .
v_gene: TRBV7-3
d_gene: TRBD1
j_gene: TRBJ2-7
CDR3aa: CASSLKGVGTGTSYEQYF
CDR3nt: TGTGCCAGCAGCTTAAAGGGGGTCGGGACAGGGACTTCCTACGAGCAGTACTTC

abundance: .
v_gene: TRBV27
d_gene: TRBD1
j_gene: TRBJ1-2
CDR3aa: CASSGGAGYGYTF
CDR3nt: TGTGCCTCATCAGGGGGCGCGGGCTATGGCTACACCTTC

abundance: .
v_gene: TRBV10-3
d_gene: TRBD2
j_gene: TRBJ2-1
CDR3aa: CATGTSGTSSSYNEQFF
CDR3nt: TGTGCCACCGGGACTAGCGGGACCTCTTCCTCCTACAATGAGCAGTTCTTC

abundance: .
v_gene: TRBV29-1
d_gene: .
j_gene: TRBJ2-1
CDR3aa: CSVVGTTYYNEQFF
CDR3nt: TGCAGCGTCGTCGGGACAACCTACTACAATGAGCAGTTCTTC

abundance: .
v_gene: TRBV6-5
d_gene: TRBD1
j_gene: TRBJ2-1
CDR3aa: CASSKGGWDEQFF
CDR3nt: TGTGCCAGCAGTAAAGGGGGCTGGGATGAGCAGTTCTTC

abundance: once
v_gene: TRBV5-6
d_gene: TRBD1
j_gene: TRBJ2-2
CDR3aa: CASSFAGTGATGELFF
CDR3nt: TGTGCCAGCAGCTTTGCCGGGACAGGAGCTACCGGGGAGCTGTTTTTT

abundance: .
v_gene: TRBV5-6
d_gene: TRBD2
j_gene: TRBJ2-1
CDR3aa: CASSDAGTRVSREQFF
CDR3nt: TGTGCCAGCAGCGATGCCGGGACTAGGGTGAGCCGGGAGCAGTTCTTC

abundance: .
v_gene: TRBV11-2
d_gene: .
j_gene: TRBJ2-2
CDR3aa: CASSLRSGTGELFF
CDR3nt: TGTGCCAGCAGCCTCAGGTCAGGGACCGGGGAGCTGTTTTTT

abundance: .
v_gene: TRBV6-6
d_gene: .
j_gene: TRBJ2-2
CDR3aa: CASSSTRELFF
CDR3nt: TGTGCCAGCAGCTCTACCCGGGAGCTGTTTTTT

abundance: .
v_gene: TRBV7-9
d_gene: .
j_gene: TRBJ1-3
CDR3aa: CASSLAPHPSGNTIYF
CDR3nt: TGTGCCAGCAGCTTAGCACCACATCCCTCTGGAAACACCATATATTTT

abundance: .
v_gene: TRBV6-5
d_gene: .
j_gene: TRBJ1-1
CDR3aa: CASSSPGRGRGTEAFF
CDR3nt: TGTGCCAGCAGTTCGCCGGGGCGGGGGCGGGGCACTGAAGCTTTCTTT

abundance: .
v_gene: TRBV7-2
d_gene: TRBD1
j_gene: TRBJ2-7
CDR3aa: CASSLVTGGSYEQYF
CDR3nt: TGTGCCAGCAGCTTAGTCACAGGGGGCTCCTACGAGCAGTACTTC

abundance: .
v_gene: TRBV7-3
d_gene: .
j_gene: TRBJ2-2
CDR3aa: CASSSQRTDNGGELFF
CDR3nt: TGTGCCAGCAGCTCCCAGAGGACGGACAATGGCGGGGAGCTGTTTTTT

abundance: .
v_gene: TRBV2
d_gene: .
j_gene: TRBJ2-2
CDR3aa: CASSEAQGTGELFF
CDR3nt: TGTGCCAGCAGCGAGGCACAGGGAACTGGGGAGCTGTTTTTT

abundance: .
v_gene: TRBV7-2
d_gene: TRBD1
j_gene: TRBJ1-3
CDR3aa: CASSLGDRGSGNTIYF
CDR3nt: TGTGCCAGCAGCTTAGGGGACAGGGGATCTGGAAACACCATATATTTT

abundance: .
v_gene: TRBV18
d_gene: .
j_gene: TRBJ1-1
CDR3aa: CASSLSRATNTEAFF
CDR3nt: TGTGCCAGCTCACTTTCCAGGGCGACAAACACTGAAGCTTTCTTT

abundance: .
v_gene: TRBV30
d_gene: .
j_gene: TRBJ1-1
CDR3aa: CAWMYRDTEAFF
CDR3nt: TGTGCCTGGATGTACAGGGACACTGAAGCTTTCTTT

abundance: few
v_gene: TRBV7-9
d_gene: .
j_gene: TRBJ1-6
CDR3aa: CASSLELGRYNSPLHF
CDR3nt: TGTGCCAGCAGCTTAGAACTAGGACGGTATAATTCACCCCTCCACTTT